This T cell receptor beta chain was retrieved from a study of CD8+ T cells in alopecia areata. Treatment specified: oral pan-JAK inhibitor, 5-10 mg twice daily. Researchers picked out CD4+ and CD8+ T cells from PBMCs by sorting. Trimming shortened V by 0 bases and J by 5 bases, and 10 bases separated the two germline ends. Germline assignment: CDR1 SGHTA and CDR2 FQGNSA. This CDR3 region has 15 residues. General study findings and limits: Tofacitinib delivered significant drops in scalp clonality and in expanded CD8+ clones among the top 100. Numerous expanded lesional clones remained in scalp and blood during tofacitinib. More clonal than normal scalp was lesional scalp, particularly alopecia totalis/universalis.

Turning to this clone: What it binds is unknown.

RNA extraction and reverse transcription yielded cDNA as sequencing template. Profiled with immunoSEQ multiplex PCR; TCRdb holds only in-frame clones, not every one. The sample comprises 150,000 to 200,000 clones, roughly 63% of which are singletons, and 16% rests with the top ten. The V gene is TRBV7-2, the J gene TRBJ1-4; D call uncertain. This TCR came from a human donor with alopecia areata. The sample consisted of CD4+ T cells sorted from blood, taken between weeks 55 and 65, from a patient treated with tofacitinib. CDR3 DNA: TGTGCCAGCAGCTTAGCGCATGGCGGAAATGAAAAACTGTTTTTT. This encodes CASSLAHGGNEKLFF.